The clone carrying this T cell receptor (beta chain) has only a few counts. What it binds is unknown. The gene names here belong to mouse. The read falls 4 residues short of the CDR3 end, and the missing part is taken from the germline J gene. This sample was included in a study of CD8+ T cells in alopecia areata. Study at large: Grafts of skin from C3H/HeJ donors aged about 6-12 months with spontaneous alopecia went to female C3H/HeJ mice aged roughly 7-10 weeks. Findings and limits, study-wide: An increase in clonality over normal scalp was evident in lesional scalp, especially alopecia totalis/universalis. Scalp sample sequencing also detects resident alphabeta T cells of normal skin.

The V and J ends lost 5 bases and 5 bases, in that order; junction bases with no gene match: 4. Germline V gene lookup returns CDR1 SGHDT and CDR2 FRDEAV. This CDR3 is 13 amino acids long. Following extraction, RNA underwent reverse transcription to cDNA, which served as the sequencing template. The repertoire was sequenced with immunoSEQ multiplex PCR; TCRdb's copy has only in-frame clones and lacks some. Listed for the sample are about 270,000 clones, none seen a single time. It was with CD4, CD8alpha, NKG2D, NKG2ACE and other markers that pooled cutaneous lymph node cells were sorted. Sequencing was carried out using CD4+ T cells sorted from a lymph node. V is TRBV14 and J is TRBJ2-1, with TRBD2 matching 7 bases. The receptor was derived from a C3H/HeJ mouse with alopecia areata. The MHC haplotype of this mouse line is H2-k. The sequenced part of the CDR3 DNA is TGTGCCAGCAGCCCTACTGGGGATGCT. Translation: CASSPTGDA. The whole CDR3 sequence is CASSPTGDAEQFF.